The 15 T cell receptor beta chains reported below all come from one sample, sequenced in a study of blood T cell repertoires in COVID-19 (dated by TCRdb to 2020 to 2022). The library relied on the immunoSEQ multiplex PCR assay. TCRdb carries this immuneACCESS record with in-frame sequences only. Its versions omit some clonotypes, under half of them owing to an unresolved V gene in the studies checked, with the rest unexplained. Recorded for this sample are 100,000 to 150,000 clones; roughly 90% of them occurred a single time. The biggest ten clones account for 1.2% of the sample. Sample: peripheral blood. All receptors come from a woman of 80 years or more with acute or convalescent COVID-19.

The chain carries TRBV7-9 and TRBJ1-2; D is perhaps TRBD1 (5 bases). Trimming removed 1 base from V and 10 bases from J, with 13 bases in between. This CDR3 comprises 13 residues. Germline-derived CDR1 and CDR2 are SEHNR and FQNEAQ (reference sequence). CDR3 nucleotides: TGTGCCAGCAGCTTAGATCTCCGACAGCTCTACACCTTC. Its protein is CASSLDLRQLYTF.

The CDR3 here is CASSQAQGAVNGELFF. CDR3 sequence (DNA): TGCGCCAGCAGCCAAGCACAGGGGGCAGTTAACGGGGAGCTGTTTTTT. The chain recombines TRBV4-3 with TRBJ2-2, with TRBD1 matching over 9 bases. The CDR3 runs 16 residues. CDR1 is LGHNA and CDR2 is YSLEER in the germline V gene. V dropped 1 base and J dropped 7; count of bases not matched to a gene: 7.

V and J are TRBV28 and TRBJ2-3, with D hard to call. CDR3 length: 13 amino acids. Deletions cut 8 bases from V and 0 bases from J, with 9 bases between. The V gene's germline CDR1 is MDHEN and CDR2 SYDVKM. CDR3 sequence reads: CASRPTSTDTQYF. CDR3 in DNA: TGTGCCAGCCGTCCGACTAGCACAGATACGCAGTATTTT.

The chain carries TRBV7-6 and TRBJ2-2, with 8 bases aligning to TRBD2. This CDR3 has 15 amino acids. CDR1 and CDR2 from the germline V gene are SGHVS and FNYEAQ. V trimming: 1 base; J trimming: 5 bases; junction bases outside the gene matches: 3. The CDR3 spells CASSLGSGGTGELFF. For the CDR3, the DNA is TGTGCCAGCAGCTTAGGCTCGGGGGGGACCGGGGAGCTGTTTTTT.

V is TRBV4-3 and J is TRBJ1-1; possibly TRBD1 for D (5 bases). The CDR3 extends over 13 amino acids. The V and J ends lost 0 bases and 12 bases respectively, with 14 bases between them. Looked up from germline, CDR1 is LGHNA and CDR2 is YSLEER. The CDR3 DNA follows: TGCGCCAGCAGCCAAGAATGGGGCAGGACATCTTTCTTT. Its protein product is CASSQEWGRTSFF.

The chain combines TRBV15 with TRBJ2-5, with a weak D call TRBD1 (5 bases). Germline-derived CDR1 and CDR2 are LNHNV and YYDKDF (reference sequence). Trimming removed 1 base from V and 1 base from J, with 16 bases in between. The CDR3 contains 17 residues. The CDR3 spells CATSRGGSRAFQETQYF. CDR3 DNA: TGTGCCACCAGCAGAGGCGGTTCCAGGGCCTTCCAAGAGACCCAGTACTTC.

The sample holds a few counts of this clone. The chain links TRBV29-1 to TRBJ1-3, with D possibly being TRBD1 (6 bases). The CDR3 loop spans 15 amino acids. V gave up 4 bases and J gave up 0 bases, with 13 bases separating them. Germline V gene data show CDR1 as SQVTM and CDR2 as ANQGSEA. This CDR3 is CSVGVTGTSGNTIYF. CDR3 sequence (DNA): TGCAGCGTTGGGGTTACAGGGACCTCTGGAAACACCATATATTTT.

V is TRBV18 and J is TRBJ1-1, with D maybe TRBD1 (5 bases). Per the germline V gene, CDR1 is KGHSH and CDR2 is LQKENI. The CDR3 has 14 amino acids. V lost 3 bases and J 1 base, leaving 9 bases between the germline ends. The CDR3 region is CASSPARGNTEAFF. The CDR3 DNA reads TGTGCCAGCTCACCCGCAAGGGGGAACACTGAAGCTTTCTTT.

The chain uses TRBV2 and TRBJ1-4; perhaps TRBD1 as D (5 bases). This CDR3 comprises 15 residues. The ends were cut back, 0 bases at V and 2 bases at J, with 7 bases in the middle. CDR1 SNHLY and CDR2 FYNNEI come from the germline V gene. The DNA of the CDR3 is TGTGCCAGCAGTGAAGCGGGGGGGACTAATGAAAAACTGTTTTTT. Translation gives CASSEAGGTNEKLFF. Together with reference TRBV2 and TRBJ1-4, the CDR3 gives the full variable domain: EPEVTQTPSHQVTQMGQEVILRCVPISNHLYFYWYRQILGQKVEFLVSFYNNEISEKSEIFDDQFSVERPDGSNFTLKIRSTKLEDSAMYFCASSEAGGTNEKLFFGSGTQLSVL.

CDR3 coding DNA: TGTGCCAGCAGCCAAGAACCCCTGGAGCGGGAGACCTACGAGCAGTACTTC. This codes for CASSQEPLERETYEQYF. The V gene is TRBV14, the J gene TRBJ2-7; 8 positions agree with TRBD2. CDR1 and CDR2 (germline): SGHDN, FVKESK. The J segment lost 2 bases and the V segment lost 0 bases, leaving 9 bases of the junction unmatched. The CDR3 totals 17 residues.

The chain combines TRBV7-9 with TRBJ2-7; 8 nucleotides line up with TRBD1. From germline, CDR1 is SEHNR and CDR2 FQNEAQ (reference sequence). This CDR3 spans 15 amino acids. With 2 bases clipped from V and 4 bases from J, the junction kept 7 bases outside the gene matches. Written as DNA, the CDR3 is TGTGCCAGCAGCTTACCAGGACAGGGTTCTTACGAGCAGTACTTC. This codes for CASSLPGQGSYEQYF.

In DNA form, the CDR3 reads TGTGCCAGCAGCCCCGCCGAGGCTTCCAATGAGCAGTTCTTC. This translates into CASSPAEASNEQFF. This sequence joins TRBV7-9 and TRBJ2-1; D remains ambiguous. The CDR3 extends over 14 amino acids. The germline V gene encodes CDR1 SEHNR and CDR2 FQNEAQ (reference sequence). Trimming took 5 bases from V and 6 from J, leaving 14 bases between them.

This clone was observed a handful of times. The chain is built from TRBV5-1 and TRBJ2-5, with D possibly matching TRBD1 (5 bases). The ends were cut back, 0 bases at V and 2 bases at J, with 8 bases in the middle. Germline CDR1 reads SGHRS; CDR2 reads YFSETQ. This CDR3 is 14 amino acids long. The CDR3 protein is CASSLGGSQETQYF. The CDR3 coding sequence is TGCGCCAGCAGCTTGGGGGGCAGTCAAGAGACCCAGTACTTC.

The rearrangement uses TRBV24-1 and TRBJ1-1; D is uncertain. Germline assignment: CDR1 KGHDR and CDR2 SFDVKD. CDR3 length equals 13 residues. Trimming stripped 4 bases from V and 0 bases from J, with 5 bases between. In nucleotides, the CDR3 is TGTGCCACCAGTGACTCAGTGAACACTGAAGCTTTCTTT. Protein sequence: CATSDSVNTEAFF.

The V gene is TRBV24-1, the J gene TRBJ2-7, with 7 bases identical to TRBD2. Trimming removed 3 bases from V and 6 bases from J; junction bases left unmatched: 4. The CDR3 length is 13 residues. Per the germline V gene, CDR1 is KGHDR and CDR2 is SFDVKD. The CDR3 DNA is TGTGCCACCAGTGATGGGGGGGTCGGCGAGCAGTACTTC. It is translated as CATSDGGVGEQYF.